This T cell receptor beta chain came from a study of blood T cell repertoires in COVID-19 (dated by TCRdb to the early 2020s). For context, the study as a whole: Samples covering the acute and convalescent phases of COVID-19 were provided by collaborators in the United States, Italy and Spain. The material from the prospective study consisted of cDNA or gDNA derived from T cells, B-cell-depleted T cells, or PBMCs. The dataset comprised deeply sampled blood TCRbeta repertoires from subjects exposed to, actively infected with, or recovered from COVID-19. The repertoires were made available in a free public database intended to serve as a resource for research on the immune response to SARS-CoV-2. The samples were drawn from the first 160 participants of the ongoing ImmuneRACE study and from 1,254 subjects provided by 6 global collaborators. Nearly every sample came with metadata listing a de-identified subject ID, COVID-19 status, age in years and sex. Where HLA class I and class II types were available, the types were taken from metadata supplied by the sample provider, not from assay-based typing. General conclusions and limits of the study: The quantity of clinical and demographic metadata differed by source and by participant and was supplied without curation.

In Seattle, one collaborating source enrolled patients while the infection was active and tracked those patients longitudinally over the course of disease. Each collaborating institution followed its own protocols to collect whole blood in K2EDTA tubes. For TCRbeta analysis, collaborators shipped samples as frozen whole blood, isolated PBMCs, or DNA extracted from either of those sample types. Comments on this clone: This receptor's antigen is unknown. Per-base quality was not reported, and no clone a single base away is much larger than it.

TCRbeta CDR3 regions were amplified from genomic DNA by means of the immunoSEQ Assay, a bias-controlled multiplex PCR. In the authors' own workflow: Within the assay, amplification of reference gene primers was used to estimate how many nucleated cells each sample contained. To quantify the absolute abundance of each unique TCRbeta CDR3 rearrangement, sequence reads were collapsed and filtered. Productive Simpson clonality was computed per sample as the square root of Simpson's diversity index over productive rearrangements. The table comes from immuneACCESS by way of TCRdb, which keeps in-frame sequences with V and J called. Part of the clones is missing from these tables; in studies checked, under half for an unresolved V gene and the rest for unknown reasons. Clonal size and the V and J genes are those of that table, whereas D and trimming came from the DNA. The sample table lists nearly 350,000 clones, about nine tenths of them with a count of one. The ten largest make up approximately 7.4% of the sample.

The CDR3 runs 14 residues from the cysteine to the phenylalanine. The entry retains the CDR3 DNA only, 42 bases that are in frame from base 1. Trimming leaves V shorter by 8 bases and J shorter by 7 bases, with the junction holding 8 bases beyond the gene matches. The germline V gene yields MDHEN for CDR1 and SYDVKM for CDR2. The source of this sequence is a woman in her seventies with COVID-19, enrolled during active disease. The specimen sequenced was peripheral blood. The chain is encoded by TRBV28 joined to TRBJ1-6; 7 bases in the junction line up with TRBD1. The CDR3 region has the sequence CASCLPGQNSPLHF. The nucleotides read TGTGCCAGCTGCCTTCCGGGACAGAATTCACCCCTCCACTTT.